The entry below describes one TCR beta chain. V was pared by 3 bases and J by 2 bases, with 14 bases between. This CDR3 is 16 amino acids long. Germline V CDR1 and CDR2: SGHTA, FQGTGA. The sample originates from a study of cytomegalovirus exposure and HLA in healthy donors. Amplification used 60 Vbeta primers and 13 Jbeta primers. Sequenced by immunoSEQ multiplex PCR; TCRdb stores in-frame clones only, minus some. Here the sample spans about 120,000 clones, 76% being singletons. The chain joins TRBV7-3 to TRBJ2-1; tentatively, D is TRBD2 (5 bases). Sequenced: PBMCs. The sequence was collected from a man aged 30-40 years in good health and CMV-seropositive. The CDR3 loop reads CASSFGAGQTYNEQFF. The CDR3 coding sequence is TGTGCCAGCAGCTTCGGTGCGGGCCAAACCTACAATGAGCAGTTCTTC.